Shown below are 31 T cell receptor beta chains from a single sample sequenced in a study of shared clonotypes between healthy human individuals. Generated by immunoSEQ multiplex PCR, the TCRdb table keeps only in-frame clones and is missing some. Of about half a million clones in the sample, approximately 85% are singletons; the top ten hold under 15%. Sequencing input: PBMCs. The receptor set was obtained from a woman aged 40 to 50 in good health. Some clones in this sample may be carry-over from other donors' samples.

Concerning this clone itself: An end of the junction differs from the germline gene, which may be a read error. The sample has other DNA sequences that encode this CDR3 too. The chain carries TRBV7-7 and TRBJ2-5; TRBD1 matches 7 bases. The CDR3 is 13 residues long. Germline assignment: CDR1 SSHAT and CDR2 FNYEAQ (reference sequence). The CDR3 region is CASSPDRQETQYF. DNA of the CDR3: TGTGCTAGCAGCCCGGACAGGCAAGAGACCCAGTACTTC.

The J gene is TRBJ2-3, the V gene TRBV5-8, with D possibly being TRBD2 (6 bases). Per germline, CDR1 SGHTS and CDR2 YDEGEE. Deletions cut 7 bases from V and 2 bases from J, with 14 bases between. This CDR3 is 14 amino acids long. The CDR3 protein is CASYQAGFTDTQYF. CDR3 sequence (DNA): TGTGCCAGCTATCAGGCGGGGTTCACAGATACGCAGTATTTT.

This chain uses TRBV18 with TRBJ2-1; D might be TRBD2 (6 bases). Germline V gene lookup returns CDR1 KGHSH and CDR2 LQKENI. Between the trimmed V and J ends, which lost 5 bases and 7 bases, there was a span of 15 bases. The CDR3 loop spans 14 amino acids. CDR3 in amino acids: CASSFTAGSNEQFF. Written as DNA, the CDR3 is TGTGCCAGCTCATTCACCGCGGGGTCTAATGAGCAGTTCTTC.

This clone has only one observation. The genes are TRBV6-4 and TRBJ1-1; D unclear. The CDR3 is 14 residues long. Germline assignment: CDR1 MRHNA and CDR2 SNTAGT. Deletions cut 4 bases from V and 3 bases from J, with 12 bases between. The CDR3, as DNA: TGTGCCAGCAGTGCTGAAGGGCCGGACACTGAAGCTTTCTTT. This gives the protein CASSAEGPDTEAFF.

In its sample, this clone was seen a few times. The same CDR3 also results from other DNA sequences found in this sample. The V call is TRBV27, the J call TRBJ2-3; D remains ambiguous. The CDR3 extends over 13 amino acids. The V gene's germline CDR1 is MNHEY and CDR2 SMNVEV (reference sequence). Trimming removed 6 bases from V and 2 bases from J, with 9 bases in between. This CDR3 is CASSRIPTDTQYF. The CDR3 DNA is TGTGCCAGCAGCCGGATCCCCACAGATACGCAGTATTTT.

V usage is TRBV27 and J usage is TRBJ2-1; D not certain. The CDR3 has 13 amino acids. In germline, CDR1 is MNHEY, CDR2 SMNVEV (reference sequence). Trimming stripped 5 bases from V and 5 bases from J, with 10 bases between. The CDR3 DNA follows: TGTGCCAGCAGTCCTGTCATCCACAATGAGCAGTTCTTC. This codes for CASSPVIHNEQFF.

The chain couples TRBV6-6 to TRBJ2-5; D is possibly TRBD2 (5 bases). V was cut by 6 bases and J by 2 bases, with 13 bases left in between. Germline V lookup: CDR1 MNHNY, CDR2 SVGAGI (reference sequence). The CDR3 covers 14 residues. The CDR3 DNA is TGTGCCAGCAGAGAAAGCGGAGGACAAGAGACCCAGTACTTC. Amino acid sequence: CASRESGGQETQYF.

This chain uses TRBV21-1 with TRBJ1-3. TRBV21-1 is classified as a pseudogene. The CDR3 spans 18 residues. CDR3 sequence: CASSSSLGPAPAGNTIYF. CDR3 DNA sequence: TGTGCCAGCAGCTCGTCGCTGGGTCCAGCCCCTGCTGGAAACACCATATATTTT.

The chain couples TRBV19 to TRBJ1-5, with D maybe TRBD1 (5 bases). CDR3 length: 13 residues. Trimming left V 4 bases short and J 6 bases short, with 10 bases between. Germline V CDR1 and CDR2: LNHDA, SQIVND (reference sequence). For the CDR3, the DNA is TGTGCCAGTAGTAGGGTCGGGGCTCAGCCCCAGCATTTT. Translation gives CASSRVGAQPQHF.

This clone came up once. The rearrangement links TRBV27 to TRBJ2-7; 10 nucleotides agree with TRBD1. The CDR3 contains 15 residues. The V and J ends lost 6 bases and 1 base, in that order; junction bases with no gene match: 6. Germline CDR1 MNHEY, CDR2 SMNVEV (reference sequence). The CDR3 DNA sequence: TGTGCCAGCAGCTTAAGGGACAGGGGATCCTACGAGCAGTACTTC. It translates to CASSLRDRGSYEQYF.

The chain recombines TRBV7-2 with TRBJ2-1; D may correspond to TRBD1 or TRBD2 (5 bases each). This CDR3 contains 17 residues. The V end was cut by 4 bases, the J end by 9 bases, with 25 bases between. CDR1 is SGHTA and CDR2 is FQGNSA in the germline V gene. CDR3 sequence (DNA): TGTGCCAGCAGCTCCCCCTTCCGGGACCGCCGGGATGCTGAGCAGTTCTTC. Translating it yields CASSSPFRDRRDAEQFF. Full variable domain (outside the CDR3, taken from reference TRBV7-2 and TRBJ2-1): GAGVSQSPSNKVTEKGKDVELRCDPISGHTALYWYRQSLGQGLEFLIYFQGNSAPDKSGLPSDRFSAERTGGSVSTLTIQRTQQEDSAVYLCASSSPFRDRRDAEQFFGPGTRLTVL.

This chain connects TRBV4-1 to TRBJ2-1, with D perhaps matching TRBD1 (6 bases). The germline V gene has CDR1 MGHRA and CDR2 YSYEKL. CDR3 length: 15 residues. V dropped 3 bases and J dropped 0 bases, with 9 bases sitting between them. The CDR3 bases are TGCGCCAGCAGCCATCGACAGGACTCCTACAATGAGCAGTTCTTC. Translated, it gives CASSHRQDSYNEQFF.

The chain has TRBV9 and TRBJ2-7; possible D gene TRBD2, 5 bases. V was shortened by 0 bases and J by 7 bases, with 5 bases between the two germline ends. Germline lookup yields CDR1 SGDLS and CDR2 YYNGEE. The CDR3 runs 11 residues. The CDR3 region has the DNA TGTGCCAGCAGCGTAGGCGGGGAGCAGTACTTC. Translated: CASSVGGEQYF.

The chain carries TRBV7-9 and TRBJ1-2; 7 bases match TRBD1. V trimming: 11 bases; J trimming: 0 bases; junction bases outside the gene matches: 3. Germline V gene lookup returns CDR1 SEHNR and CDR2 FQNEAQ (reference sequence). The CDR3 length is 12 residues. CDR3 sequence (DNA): TGTGCCTTCGGACAGGCTAACTATGGCTACACCTTC. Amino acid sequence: CAFGQANYGYTF.

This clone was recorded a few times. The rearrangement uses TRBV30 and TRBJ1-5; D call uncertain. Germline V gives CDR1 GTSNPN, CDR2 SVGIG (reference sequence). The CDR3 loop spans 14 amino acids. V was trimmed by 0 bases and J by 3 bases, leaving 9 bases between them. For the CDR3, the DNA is TGTGCCTGGAGTGTGAGGGAGTTCAATCAGCCCCAGCATTTT. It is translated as CAWSVREFNQPQHF.

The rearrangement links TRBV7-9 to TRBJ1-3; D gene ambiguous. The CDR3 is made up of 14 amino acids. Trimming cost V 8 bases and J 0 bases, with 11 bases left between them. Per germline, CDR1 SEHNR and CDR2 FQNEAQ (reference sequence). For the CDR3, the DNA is TGTGCCAGCTTAGCCGCAGCCTCTGGAAACACCATATATTTT. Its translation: CASLAAASGNTIYF.

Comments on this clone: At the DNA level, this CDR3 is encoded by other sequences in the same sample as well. The CDR3 DNA is TGTGCCAGCAGCTTAGATCGGGGCGGGGAGCTGTTTTTT. Amino acids: CASSLDRGGELFF. This chain joins TRBV11-2 and TRBJ2-2, with TRBD2 as a possible D gene (5 bases). The CDR3 totals 13 residues. Germline CDR1 SGHAT, CDR2 FQNNGV. V lost 0 bases and J 7 bases, leaving 6 bases between the germline ends.

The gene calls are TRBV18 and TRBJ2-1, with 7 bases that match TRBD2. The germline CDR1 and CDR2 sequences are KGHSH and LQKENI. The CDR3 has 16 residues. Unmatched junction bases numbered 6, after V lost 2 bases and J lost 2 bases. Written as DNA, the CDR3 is TGTGCCAGCTCACCAGGGCAGCGGGGAACCTACAATGAGCAGTTCTTC. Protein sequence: CASSPGQRGTYNEQFF.

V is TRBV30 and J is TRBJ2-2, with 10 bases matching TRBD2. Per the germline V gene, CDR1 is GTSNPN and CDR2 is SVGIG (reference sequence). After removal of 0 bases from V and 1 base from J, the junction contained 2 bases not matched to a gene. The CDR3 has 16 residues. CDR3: CAWSVGLAENTGELFF. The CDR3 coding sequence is TGTGCCTGGAGTGTCGGACTAGCGGAGAACACCGGGGAGCTGTTTTTT.

The chain's CDR3 is CASSYLREGPDTQYF. The DNA for the CDR3 is TGTGCCAGCAGTTACTTGCGGGAGGGCCCCGATACGCAGTATTTT. V usage is TRBV28 and J usage is TRBJ2-3; 9 bases map to TRBD2. Losses at the gene ends were 4 bases for V and 6 bases for J; bases not matched to a gene: 8. Germline CDR1 reads MDHEN; CDR2 reads SYDVKM. The CDR3 has 15 residues.

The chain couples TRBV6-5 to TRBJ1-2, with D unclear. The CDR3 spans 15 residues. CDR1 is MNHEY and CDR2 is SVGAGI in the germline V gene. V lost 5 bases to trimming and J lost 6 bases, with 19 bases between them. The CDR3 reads CASSKGRPEGHGYTF. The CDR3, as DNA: TGTGCCAGCAGTAAAGGGCGGCCGGAGGGTCATGGCTACACCTTC.

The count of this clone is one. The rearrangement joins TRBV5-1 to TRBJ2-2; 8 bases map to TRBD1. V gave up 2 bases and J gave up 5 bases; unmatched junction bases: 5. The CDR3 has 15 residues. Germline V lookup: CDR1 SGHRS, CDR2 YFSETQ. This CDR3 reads CASSFTGGGTGELFF. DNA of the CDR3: TGCGCCAGCAGCTTCACAGGGGGAGGAACCGGGGAGCTGTTTTTT.

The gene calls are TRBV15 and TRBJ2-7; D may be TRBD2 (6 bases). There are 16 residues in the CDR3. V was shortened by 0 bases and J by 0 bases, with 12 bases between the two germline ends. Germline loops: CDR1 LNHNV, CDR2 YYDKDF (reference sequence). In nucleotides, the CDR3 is TGTGCCACCAGCAGAGATACCCGGGACTCCTCCTACGAGCAGTACTTC. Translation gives CATSRDTRDSSYEQYF. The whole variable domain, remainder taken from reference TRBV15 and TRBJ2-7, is DAMVIQNPRYQVTQFGKPVTLSCSQTLNHNVMYWYQQKSSQAPKLLFHYYDKDFNNEADTPDNFQSRRPNTSFCFLDIRSPGLGDTAMYLCATSRDTRDSSYEQYFGPGTRLTVT.

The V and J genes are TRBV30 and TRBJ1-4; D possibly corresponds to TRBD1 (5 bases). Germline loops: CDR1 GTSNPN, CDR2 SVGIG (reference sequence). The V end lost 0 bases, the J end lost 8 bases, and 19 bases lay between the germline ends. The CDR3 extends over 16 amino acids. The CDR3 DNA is TGTGCCTGGAGTGTCGGGGTTGCGGGGGTGATGGAAAAACTGTTTTTT. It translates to CAWSVGVAGVMEKLFF.

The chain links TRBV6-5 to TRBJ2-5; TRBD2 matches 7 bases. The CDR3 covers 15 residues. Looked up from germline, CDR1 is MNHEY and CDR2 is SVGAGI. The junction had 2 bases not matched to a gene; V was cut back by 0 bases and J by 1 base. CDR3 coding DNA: TGTGCCAGCAGTTACTCTCTAGCGGCCCAAGAGACCCAGTACTTC. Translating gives CASSYSLAAQETQYF.

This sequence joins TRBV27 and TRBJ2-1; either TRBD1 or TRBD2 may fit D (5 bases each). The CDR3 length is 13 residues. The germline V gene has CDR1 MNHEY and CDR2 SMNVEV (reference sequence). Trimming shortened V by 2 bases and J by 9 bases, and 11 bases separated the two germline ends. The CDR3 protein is CASSLAPGTEQFF. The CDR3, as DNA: TGTGCCAGCAGTTTAGCCCCCGGGACTGAGCAGTTCTTC.

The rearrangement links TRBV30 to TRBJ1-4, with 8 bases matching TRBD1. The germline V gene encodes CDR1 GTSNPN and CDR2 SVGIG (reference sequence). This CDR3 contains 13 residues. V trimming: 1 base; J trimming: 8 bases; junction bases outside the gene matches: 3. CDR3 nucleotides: TGTGCCTGGAGTGGACAGGGGACGGAAAAACTGTTTTTT. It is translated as CAWSGQGTEKLFF.

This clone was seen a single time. The CDR3 sequence is CASKPGQNYGYTF. The CDR3 bases are TGTGCCAGCAAACCGGGACAGAACTATGGCTACACCTTC. The J gene is TRBJ1-2, the V gene TRBV28, with 7 bases lining up with TRBD1. Germline V lookup: CDR1 MDHEN, CDR2 SYDVKM. J was trimmed by 2 bases and V by 7 bases; bases with no gene match: 4. The CDR3 has 13 amino acids.

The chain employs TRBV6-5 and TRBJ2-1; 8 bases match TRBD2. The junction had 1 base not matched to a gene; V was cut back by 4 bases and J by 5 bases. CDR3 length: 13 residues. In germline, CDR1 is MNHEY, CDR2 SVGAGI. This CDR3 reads CASSSGGDNEQFF. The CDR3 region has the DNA TGTGCCAGCAGTTCGGGAGGGGACAATGAGCAGTTCTTC.

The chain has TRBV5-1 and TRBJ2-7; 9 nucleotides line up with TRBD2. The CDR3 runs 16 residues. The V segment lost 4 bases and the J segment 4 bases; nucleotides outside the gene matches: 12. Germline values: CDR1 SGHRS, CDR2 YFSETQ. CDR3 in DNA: TGCGCCAGCAGCCCTTCGGGTAGCGGGAGACTTTACGAGCAGTACTTC. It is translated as CASSPSGSGRLYEQYF.

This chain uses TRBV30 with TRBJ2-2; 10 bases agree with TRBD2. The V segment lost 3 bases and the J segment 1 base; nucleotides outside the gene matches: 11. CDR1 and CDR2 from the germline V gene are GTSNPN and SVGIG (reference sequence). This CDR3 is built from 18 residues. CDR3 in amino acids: CAWRPSLAGAMNTGELFF. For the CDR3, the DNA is TGTGCCTGGAGACCCAGTCTAGCGGGAGCCATGAACACCGGGGAGCTGTTTTTT.